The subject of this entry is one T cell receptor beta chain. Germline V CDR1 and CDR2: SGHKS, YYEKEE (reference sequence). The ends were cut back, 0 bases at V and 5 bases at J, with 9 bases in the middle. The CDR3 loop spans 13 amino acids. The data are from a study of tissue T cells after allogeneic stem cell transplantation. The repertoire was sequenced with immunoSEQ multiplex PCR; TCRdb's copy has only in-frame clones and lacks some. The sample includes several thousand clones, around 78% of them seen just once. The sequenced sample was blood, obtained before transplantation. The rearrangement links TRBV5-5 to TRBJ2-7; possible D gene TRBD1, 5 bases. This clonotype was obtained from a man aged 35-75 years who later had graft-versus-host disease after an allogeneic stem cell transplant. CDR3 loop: CASSLEGSHEQYF. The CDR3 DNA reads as TGTGCCAGCAGCTTGGAGGGGTCACACGAGCAGTACTTC.